This TCR beta chain originates from a study of blood T cell repertoires in COVID-19. Study background: Samples taken during acute and convalescent COVID-19 were collected in the United States, Italy and Spain. From T cells, B-cell-depleted T cells, or PBMCs came the material, which was cDNA or gDNA.

Under the authors' procedure: Amplification of reference gene primers was used by the study to estimate nucleated cell counts. Libraries were prepared by immunoSEQ multiplex PCR; TCRdb keeps only in-frame clonotypes and omits some of them. D and trimming come from the DNA, and the V and J calls and clone size come from that table. The data contain approximately 97,000 clones, about 90% of them singletons. The TCR sequence derives from a man between 18 and 29 years old with acute or convalescent COVID-19. Sequenced material: peripheral blood.

CDR3 DNA sequence: TGTGCCAGCAGGCTAAACAGGGGTGACACCGGGGAGCTGTTTTTT. Amino acids: CASRLNRGDTGELFF. The V call is TRBV6-5, the J call TRBJ2-2; 7 nucleotides match TRBD1. The V and J ends lost 6 bases and 3 bases, in that order; junction bases with no gene match: 7. In germline, CDR1 is MNHEY, CDR2 SVGAGI. This CDR3 has 15 amino acids.